Described below is a single T cell receptor beta chain sequence and its context. Its target is not known. Clones were sequenced by immunoSEQ multiplex PCR, and TCRdb holds only the in-frame ones, with some missing. The sample records more than 95,000 clones, 75% to 85% being singletons. The data belong to a study of T cell clones after liver transplantation. Overall study context: Patients counted as tolerant after at least one year off all immunosuppression, enzymes not exceeding twice normal. Study conclusions and caveats: These preliminary findings come from unstandardized post-transplant sampling times. A significant post-transplant drop in circulating graft-donor-reactive CD4 TCRbeta sequences occurred in most of the 8 subjects.

There are 16 residues in the CDR3. The V and J ends lost 2 bases and 4 bases respectively, with 15 bases between them. The V gene's germline CDR1 is MNHEY and CDR2 SMNVEV (reference sequence). The TCR sequence derives from a human donor who received a liver transplant. The input for sequencing was CD4+ T cells from blood, taken before liver transplant. This chain joins TRBV27 and TRBJ1-5, with D possibly matching TRBD1 (5 bases). CDR3 loop: CASSLRGRDGNQPQHF. CDR3 nucleotides: TGTGCCAGCAGTTTACGGGGGAGAGACGGGAATCAGCCCCAGCATTTT.